A single sample is the source of the 9 T cell receptor beta chains below, sequenced in a study of CD8+ T cells in alopecia areata. Following RNA extraction, reverse transcription yielded cDNA that acted as the sequencing template. Method: immunoSEQ multiplex PCR; TCRdb's copy keeps in-frame clones and lacks some. The table records around 140,000 clones, more than 45% of them present only once. Specimen: CD4+ T cells sorted from blood. Source of these receptors: a human donor with alopecia areata.

V is TRBV11-2 and J is TRBJ1-2, with D uncertain. The CDR3 runs 14 residues. Germline CDR1 SGHAT, CDR2 FQNNGV. V gave up 0 bases and J gave up 0 bases, with 5 bases separating them. DNA for the CDR3: TGTGCCAGCAGCTTAGATATGGCTAACTATGGCTACACCTTC. It encodes CASSLDMANYGYTF.

This clone appeared a few times. The chain employs TRBV18 and TRBJ1-2; 8 bases are shared with TRBD1. Germline-derived CDR1 and CDR2 are KGHSH and LQKENI. The CDR3 loop spans 15 amino acids. V shed 6 bases, J shed 4 bases, and the junction held 10 bases outside the gene matches. The CDR3, as DNA: TGTGCCAGCTCTCCAGGGACAGGTGAAACCTATGGCTACACCTTC. Residues: CASSPGTGETYGYTF.

This clone was seen a single time. The sample holds other DNA sequences that translate to the same CDR3. The CDR3 coding sequence is TGTGCCAGCTCACACGAAGAGACCCAGTACTTC. Translation: CASSHEETQYF. The chain uses TRBV18 and TRBJ2-5; D unclear. Between the trimmed V and J ends, which lost 4 bases and 3 bases, there was a span of 3 bases. This CDR3 has 11 amino acids. The germline CDR1 and CDR2 sequences are KGHSH and LQKENI. Drawing the rest from reference TRBV18 and TRBJ2-5, the complete variable domain is NAGVMQNPRHLVRRRGQEARLRCSPMKGHSHVYWYRQLPEEGLKFMVYLQKENIIDESGMPKERFSAEFPKEGPSILRIQQVVRGDSAAYFCASSHEETQYFGPGTRLLVL.

J is TRBJ2-7 and V is TRBV7-9; possible D gene TRBD1, 6 bases. The V and J ends lost 1 base and 1 base respectively, with 8 bases between them. Germline loops: CDR1 SEHNR, CDR2 FQNEAQ (reference sequence). CDR3 length: 14 residues. The chain's CDR3 is CASSLGDMSYEQYF. Written as DNA, the CDR3 is TGTGCCAGCAGCTTAGGGGACATGTCCTACGAGCAGTACTTC.

This chain joins TRBV9 and TRBJ2-4; D is ambiguous. V lost 4 bases to trimming and J lost 0 bases, with 8 bases between them. The CDR3 is 14 amino acids. Germline V gives CDR1 SGDLS, CDR2 YYNGEE. The CDR3 region is CASSPETAKNIQYF. In nucleotides, the CDR3 is TGTGCCAGCAGCCCCGAGACAGCCAAAAACATTCAGTACTTC.

V and J are TRBV28 and TRBJ1-4; D not resolved. V lost 11 bases, J lost 8 bases, and 12 bases lay in between. Germline V gives CDR1 MDHEN, CDR2 SYDVKM. The CDR3 is 11 amino acids. The CDR3 loop reads CAVAGGEKLFF. The CDR3 DNA reads TGTGCCGTAGCGGGAGGCGAAAAACTGTTTTTT.

The rearrangement uses TRBV5-1 and TRBJ2-5, with D perhaps matching TRBD1 or TRBD2 (5 bases each). The CDR3 is 16 residues long. V was trimmed by 3 bases and J by 3 bases, leaving 18 bases between them. Per germline, CDR1 SGHRS and CDR2 YFSETQ. The CDR3 nucleotides are TGCGCCAGCAGCTATGGGACGTTGGTATCGGAAGAGACCCAGTACTTC. This gives the protein CASSYGTLVSEETQYF.

This rearrangement joins TRBV25-1 to TRBJ2-6; the D is unclear. V gave up 3 bases and J gave up 0 bases, with 6 bases separating them. CDR3 length equals 15 residues. Germline V lookup: CDR1 MGHDK, CDR2 SYGVNS. The CDR3 DNA follows: TGTGCCAGCAGTGATCCTCCCTCTGGGGCCAACGTCCTGACTTTC. Its protein is CASSDPPSGANVLTF.

This clone was seen a handful of times. The chain recombines TRBV4-2 with TRBJ2-7; D may correspond to TRBD1 or TRBD2 (5 bases each). V was cut by 3 bases and J by 5 bases, with 11 bases left in between. The CDR3 is made up of 13 amino acids. Germline lookup yields CDR1 LGHNA and CDR2 YNFKEQ. The CDR3 loop is CASSQGVGDEQYF. The CDR3, as DNA: TGTGCCAGCAGCCAGGGAGTAGGGGACGAGCAGTACTTC.